These 19 T cell receptor beta chains were all obtained from the same sample, sequenced in a study of molecular identifiers for immune sequencing clone quantification. TCRdb reprocessed the PCR reads via MiXCR and lists one record per CDR3 protein. The repertoire consists of approximately 500,000 distinct CDR3 sequences, with under 30% occurring once and the leading ten covering under 0.85%. The sequenced sample was naive CD8+ T cells from blood, with Jurkat cell RNA spiked in. The subset here: FACS-sorted CD8+CD4-CCR7+CD45RA+ naive T cells. These receptors were taken from a human donor in good health. Some libraries in this study had Jurkat cell RNA spiked in.

About this clonotype itself: Being one base from a much bigger clone, this may be a read error. The CDR3 does not end in the conserved phenylalanine or tryptophan, so this is likely a read error. V and J are TRBV29-1 and TRBJ1-2, with D unclear. The CDR3 sequence is 17 residues long. Germline V gene sequence: CDR1 SQVTM, CDR2 ANQGSEA. With 0 bases removed from V and 2 bases from J, the gap between germline ends came to 19 bases. CDR3 sequence (DNA): TGCAGCGTTGAAGAGTACGTCCCGGCGATTTTAAACTATGGCTACACCTAC. It codes for CSVEEYVPAILNYGYTY.

This clonotype has a handful of counts. V usage is TRBV6-2 or TRBV6-3 and J usage is TRBJ2-5; the D call may be TRBD1 or TRBD2 (5 bases each). Germline CDR1 and CDR2: MNHEY and SVGEGT. The CDR3 covers 16 residues. The V and J ends lost 0 bases and 0 bases respectively, with 11 bases between them. CDR3 in DNA: TGTGCCAGCAGTTACTCGATAGGGGAGAACCAAGAGACCCAGTACTTC. The encoded protein is CASSYSIGENQETQYF.

This clonotype appeared many times. This chain links TRBV25-1 with TRBJ1-4; D unclear. Deletions cut 0 bases from V and 8 bases from J, with 7 bases between. The germline V gene encodes CDR1 MGHDK and CDR2 SYGVNS. The length of the CDR3 is 13 residues. Here the CDR3 DNA reads TGTGCCAGCAGTGAATATGGTTCAGAAAAACTGTTTTTT. Translating gives CASSEYGSEKLFF.

This clonotype was counted ten times or more. The chain employs TRBV14 and TRBJ1-5, with D tentatively TRBD1 (6 bases). V lost 2 bases, J lost 2 bases, and 7 bases lay in between. This CDR3 has 14 amino acids. Looked up from germline, CDR1 is SGHDN and CDR2 is FVKESK. The CDR3 region is CASSQQGRNQPQHF. The CDR3, as DNA: TGTGCCAGCAGCCAACAGGGGCGCAATCAGCCCCAGCATTTT.

The sample holds a few counts of this clonotype. This chain connects TRBV7-3 to TRBJ2-1; TRBD2 agrees at 9 bases. The junction had 4 bases not matched to a gene; V was cut back by 2 bases and J by 2 bases. The CDR3 spans 16 residues. Per germline, CDR1 SGHTA and CDR2 FQGTGA. CDR3 coding DNA: TGTGCCAGCAGCTTATTGGCTAGCGGGACCTACAATGAGCAGTTCTTC. This codes for CASSLLASGTYNEQFF. Using reference TRBV7-3 and TRBJ2-1 for the parts outside the CDR3, the full variable domain is GAGVSQTPSNKVTEKGKYVELRCDPISGHTALYWYRQSLGQGPEFLIYFQGTGAADDSGLPNDRFFAVRPEGSVSTLKIQRTERGDSAVYLCASSLLASGTYNEQFFGPGTRLTVL.

This clonotype appeared many times. V and J are TRBV7-9 and TRBJ2-2, with 7 positions matching TRBD2. Germline loops: CDR1 SEHNR, CDR2 FQNEAQ (reference sequence). V shed 4 bases and J 6 bases; nucleotides not matched to a gene: 5. The CDR3 extends over 14 amino acids. The CDR3 DNA reads as TGTGCCAGCAGCTCCGGACTAGTCGCCGGGGAGCTGTTTTTT. It is translated as CASSSGLVAGELFF.

This clonotype occurred once. Just one base apart from a much larger clone, this may be a read error. This chain uses TRBV30 with TRBJ2-2; a possible D gene is TRBD1 (6 bases). CDR1 is GTSNPN, CDR2 SVGIG, per germline (reference sequence). CDR3 length equals 13 residues. CDR3: CAWDAGVTGELYF. The CDR3 DNA sequence: TGTGCCTGGGACGCAGGGGTGACCGGGGAGCTGTATTTT.

With respect to this clonotype: A single base separates this from a much larger clone, so it may be a read error. This chain joins TRBV5-1 and TRBJ1-1; no definite D call. Per germline, CDR1 SGHRS and CDR2 YFSETQ. V gave up 6 bases and J gave up 10 bases, with 16 bases separating them. This CDR3 region has 12 residues. The CDR3: CASTLPSNVAFF. In nucleotides, the CDR3 is TGCGCCAGCACGCTTCCCTCTAATGTAGCTTTCTTT.

This clonotype was seen a single time. The gene calls are TRBV29-1 and TRBJ2-5; D might be TRBD2 (6 bases). The CDR3 length is 14 residues. V was pared by 6 bases and J by 1 base, with 15 bases between. Germline V CDR1 and CDR2: SQVTM, ANQGSEA. CDR3 in amino acids: CSVALGRIQETQYF. The CDR3 bases are TGCAGCGTAGCCCTGGGGAGGATCCAAGAGACCCAGTACTTC.

This rearrangement joins TRBV13 to TRBJ2-5; D gene uncertain. CDR3 length equals 15 residues. Germline V lookup: CDR1 PRHDT, CDR2 FYEKMQ (reference sequence). V dropped 5 bases and J dropped 5 bases, with 18 bases sitting between them. The CDR3 nucleotides read TGTGCCAGCAGCGCGCCTTTTGAAGGTGAGGAGACCCAGTACTTC. Translation: CASSAPFEGEETQYF.

Concerning this clonotype itself: Just one base apart from a much larger clone, this may be a read error. V gene TRBV24-1 combines with J gene TRBJ2-2; D call uncertain. The CDR3 extends over 15 amino acids. Germline CDR1 reads KGHDR; CDR2 reads SFDVKD. CDR3 coding DNA: TGTGCCACCAATGATACGGGCGCAGTCACCGGGGAGCTGTTTTTT. Translated, it gives CATNDTGAVTGELFF.

A remark on this clonotype: One end of the junction is discordant with germline, which a read error may explain. The rearrangement links TRBV4-3 to TRBJ1-2; D is possibly TRBD1 (5 bases). The CDR3 covers 15 residues. CDR1 is LGHNA, CDR2 YSLEER, per germline. CDR3 sequence: CASGQDKGQNYGYTF. For the CDR3, the DNA is TGCGCCAGCGGCCAAGATAAGGGGCAGAACTATGGCTACACCTTC.

J is TRBJ2-7 and V is TRBV4-3; 11 bases are shared with TRBD1. Looked up from germline, CDR1 is LGHNA and CDR2 is YSLEER. The CDR3 covers 15 residues. V was clipped by 3 bases and J by 3 bases; unmatched bases: 4. The CDR3 spells CASSHDGTGGYEQYF. CDR3 nucleotides: TGCGCCAGCAGCCACGATGGGACAGGGGGCTACGAGCAGTACTTC.

This chain connects TRBV20-1 to TRBJ2-7, with a weak D call TRBD2 (6 bases). Germline CDR1 DFQATT, CDR2 SNEGSKA (reference sequence). The length of the CDR3 is 14 residues. Trimming pared 5 bases from V and 3 bases from J, leaving 17 bases between. The CDR3 sequence is CSARLGEAFYEQYF. The CDR3 DNA follows: TGCAGTGCTCGACTGGGGGAGGCTTTCTACGAGCAGTACTTC.

Comment on this clonotype: One junction end disagrees with the germline gene, perhaps due to a read error. The genes are TRBV20-1 and TRBJ2-7, with a possible D match to TRBD2 (6 bases). Germline V gene sequence: CDR1 DFQATT, CDR2 SNEGSKA (reference sequence). The length of the CDR3 is 14 residues. The CDR3 is CSAPLSGVNYAQYF. CDR3 nucleotide sequence: TGCAGTGCACCGTTATCGGGAGTGAACTACGCGCAGTACTTC.

As to this clonotype: The CDR3 does not close with the conserved phenylalanine or tryptophan, likely indicating a read error. The V and J genes are TRBV6-5 and TRBJ2-2, with 7 bases matching TRBD2. The CDR3 runs to 16 residues. The germline CDR1 and CDR2 sequences are MNHEY and SVGAGI. CDR3 nucleotides: TGTGCCAGCAGTTACGGCGGGAGAACGAACAGCGGGGAGCTGTTTTCT. Translated: CASSYGGRTNSGELFS.

Many counts were recorded for this clonotype. The V gene is TRBV4-3, the J gene TRBJ2-7; 8 nucleotides align to TRBD1. Trimming removed 4 bases from V and 0 bases from J; junction bases left unmatched: 8. This CDR3 contains 16 residues. The germline CDR1 and CDR2 sequences are LGHNA and YSLEER. The CDR3 DNA sequence: TGCGCCAGCAGCCTGGGGGCCGGACAGGGCTCCTACGAGCAGTACTTC. This gives the protein CASSLGAGQGSYEQYF.

This clonotype was seen a handful of times. The chain couples TRBV13 to TRBJ1-1, with 7 positions matching TRBD1. The CDR3 covers 13 residues. The trim removed 6 bases at V and 4 bases at J, leaving 5 bases unmatched. CDR1 is PRHDT, CDR2 FYEKMQ, per germline (reference sequence). The CDR3 DNA reads as TGTGCCAGCAGGGGAGGGGGCCTCACTGAAGCTTTCTTT. This translates into CASRGGGLTEAFF.

In this sample, this clonotype turned up many times. The CDR3 DNA reads as TGTGCCAGCAGCCCCCCTGGGAGCTACCCGGAGACCCAGTACTTC. It is translated as CASSPPGSYPETQYF. The chain employs TRBV7-2 and TRBJ2-5, with D perhaps matching TRBD2 (5 bases). The CDR3 spans 15 residues. CDR1 is SGHTA, CDR2 FQGNSA, per germline. V was clipped by 5 bases and J by 5 bases, with 18 bases between them.